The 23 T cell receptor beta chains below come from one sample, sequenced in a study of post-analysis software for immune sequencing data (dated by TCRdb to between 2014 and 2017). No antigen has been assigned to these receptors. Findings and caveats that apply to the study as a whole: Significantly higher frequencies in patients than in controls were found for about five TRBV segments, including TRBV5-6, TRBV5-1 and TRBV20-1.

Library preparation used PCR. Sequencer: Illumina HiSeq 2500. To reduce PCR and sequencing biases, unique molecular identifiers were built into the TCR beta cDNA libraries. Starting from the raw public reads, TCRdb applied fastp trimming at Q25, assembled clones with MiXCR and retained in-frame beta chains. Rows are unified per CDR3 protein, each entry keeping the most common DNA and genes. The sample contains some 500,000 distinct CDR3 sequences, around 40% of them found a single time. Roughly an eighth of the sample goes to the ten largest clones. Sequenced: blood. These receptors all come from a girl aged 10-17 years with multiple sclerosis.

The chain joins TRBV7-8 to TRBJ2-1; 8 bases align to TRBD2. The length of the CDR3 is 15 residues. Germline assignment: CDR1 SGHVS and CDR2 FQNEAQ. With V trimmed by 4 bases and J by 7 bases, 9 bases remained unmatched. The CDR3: CASSSRRGASNEQFF. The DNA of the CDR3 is TGTGCCAGCAGCTCACGGCGGGGGGCTTCTAATGAGCAGTTCTTC.

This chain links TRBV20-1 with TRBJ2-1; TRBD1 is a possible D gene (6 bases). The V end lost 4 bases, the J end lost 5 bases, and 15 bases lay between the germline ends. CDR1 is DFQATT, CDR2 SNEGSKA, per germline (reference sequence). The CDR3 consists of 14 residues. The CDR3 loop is CSATEDSLDNEQFF. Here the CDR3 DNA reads TGCAGTGCTACTGAGGACAGTCTTGACAATGAGCAGTTCTTC.

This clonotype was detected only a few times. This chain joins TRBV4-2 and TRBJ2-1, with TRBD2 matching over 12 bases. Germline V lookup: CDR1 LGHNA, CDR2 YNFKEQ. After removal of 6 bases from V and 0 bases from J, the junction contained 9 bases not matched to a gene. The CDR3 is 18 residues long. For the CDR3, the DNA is TGTGCCAGCAGTCGGACTAGCGGGGCCTCGAGCTCCTACAATGAGCAGTTCTTC. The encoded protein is CASSRTSGASSSYNEQFF.

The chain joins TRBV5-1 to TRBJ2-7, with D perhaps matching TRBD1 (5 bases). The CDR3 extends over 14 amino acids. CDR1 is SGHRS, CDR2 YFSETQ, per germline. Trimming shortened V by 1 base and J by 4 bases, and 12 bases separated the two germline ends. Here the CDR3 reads CASSLQGIGYEQYF. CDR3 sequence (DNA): TGCGCCAGCAGCTTGCAGGGAATCGGGTACGAGCAGTACTTC.

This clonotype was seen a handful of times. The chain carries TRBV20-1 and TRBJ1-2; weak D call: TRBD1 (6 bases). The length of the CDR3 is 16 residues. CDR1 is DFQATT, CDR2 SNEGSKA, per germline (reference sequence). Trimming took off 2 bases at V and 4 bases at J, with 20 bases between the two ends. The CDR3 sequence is CSARKKDSPASYGYTF. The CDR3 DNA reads TGCAGTGCTAGAAAAAAGGACAGCCCAGCCTCCTATGGCTACACCTTC.

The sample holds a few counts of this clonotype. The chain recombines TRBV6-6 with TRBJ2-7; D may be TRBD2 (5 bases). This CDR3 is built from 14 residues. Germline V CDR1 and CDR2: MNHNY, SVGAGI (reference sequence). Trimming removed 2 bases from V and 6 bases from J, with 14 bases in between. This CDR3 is CASSYVRSRGEQYF. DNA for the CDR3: TGTGCCAGCAGTTACGTTAGGTCCCGGGGCGAGCAGTACTTC.

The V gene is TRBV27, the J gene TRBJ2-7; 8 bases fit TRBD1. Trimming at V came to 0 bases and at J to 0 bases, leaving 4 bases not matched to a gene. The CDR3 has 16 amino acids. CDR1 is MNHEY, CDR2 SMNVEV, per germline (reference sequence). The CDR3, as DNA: TGTGCCAGCAGTTTATCAGGGACAGGTCTCTCCTACGAGCAGTACTTC. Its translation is CASSLSGTGLSYEQYF.

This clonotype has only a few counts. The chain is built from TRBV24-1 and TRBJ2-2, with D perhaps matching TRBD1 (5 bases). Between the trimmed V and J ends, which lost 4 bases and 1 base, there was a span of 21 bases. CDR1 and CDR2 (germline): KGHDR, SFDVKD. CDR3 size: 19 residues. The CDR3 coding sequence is TGTGCCACCAGTGACCCCCTGAAATCGACAGACAAGAACACCGGGGAGCTGTTTTTT. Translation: CATSDPLKSTDKNTGELFF.

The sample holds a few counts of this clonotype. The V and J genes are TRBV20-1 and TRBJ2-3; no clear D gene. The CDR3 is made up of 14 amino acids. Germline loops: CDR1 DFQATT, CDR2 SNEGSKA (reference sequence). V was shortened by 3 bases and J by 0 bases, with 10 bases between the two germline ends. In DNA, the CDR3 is TGCAGTGCTAGTATTTCGAGAAGCACAGATACGCAGTATTTT. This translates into CSASISRSTDTQYF.

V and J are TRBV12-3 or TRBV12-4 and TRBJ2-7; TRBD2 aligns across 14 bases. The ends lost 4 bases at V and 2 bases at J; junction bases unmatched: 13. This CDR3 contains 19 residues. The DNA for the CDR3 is TGTGCCAGCAGTTCGCCGAGGACTAGCGGGAGGACCTCTACCTACGAGCAGTACTTC. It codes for CASSSPRTSGRTSTYEQYF.

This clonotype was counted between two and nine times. CDR3: CASASGSGETQYF. For the CDR3, the DNA is TGCGCCAGCGCTAGCGGGAGCGGAGAGACCCAGTACTTC. The J gene is TRBJ2-5, the V gene TRBV5-1, with 10 bases aligning to TRBD2. This CDR3 is 13 amino acids long. Per germline, CDR1 SGHRS and CDR2 YFSETQ. V lost 7 bases and J lost 4; bases outside the gene matches: 4. Full variable domain (outside the CDR3, taken from reference TRBV5-1 and TRBJ2-5): KAGVTQTPRYLIKTRGQQVTLSCSPISGHRSVSWYQQTPGQGLQFLFEYFSETQRNKGNFPGRFSGRQFSNSRSEMNVSTLELGDSALYLCASASGSGETQYFGPGTRLLVL.

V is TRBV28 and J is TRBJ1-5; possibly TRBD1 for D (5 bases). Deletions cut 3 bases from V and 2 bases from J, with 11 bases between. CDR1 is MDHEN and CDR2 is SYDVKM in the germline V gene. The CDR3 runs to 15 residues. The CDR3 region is CASSLGTRGNQPQHF. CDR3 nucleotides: TGTGCCAGCAGTTTGGGCACCAGGGGCAATCAGCCCCAGCATTTT.

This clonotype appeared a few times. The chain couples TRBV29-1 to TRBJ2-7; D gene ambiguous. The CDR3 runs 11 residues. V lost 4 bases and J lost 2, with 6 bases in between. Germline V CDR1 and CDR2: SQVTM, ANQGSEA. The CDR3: CSVARTYEQYF. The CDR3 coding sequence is TGCAGCGTTGCCCGAACCTACGAGCAGTACTTC.

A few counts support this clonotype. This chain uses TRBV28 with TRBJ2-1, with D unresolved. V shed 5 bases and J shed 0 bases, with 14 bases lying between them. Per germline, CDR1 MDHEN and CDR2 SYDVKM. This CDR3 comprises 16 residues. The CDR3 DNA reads TGTGCCAGCAGTCCGAATTTCGCCAGCTCCTACAATGAGCAGTTCTTC. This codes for CASSPNFASSYNEQFF.

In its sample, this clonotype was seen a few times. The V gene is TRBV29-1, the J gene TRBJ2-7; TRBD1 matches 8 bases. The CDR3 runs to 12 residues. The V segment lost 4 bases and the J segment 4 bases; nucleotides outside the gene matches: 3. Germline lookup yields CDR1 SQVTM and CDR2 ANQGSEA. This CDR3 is CSVAGTGYEQYF. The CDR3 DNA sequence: TGCAGCGTTGCCGGGACAGGTTACGAGCAGTACTTC.

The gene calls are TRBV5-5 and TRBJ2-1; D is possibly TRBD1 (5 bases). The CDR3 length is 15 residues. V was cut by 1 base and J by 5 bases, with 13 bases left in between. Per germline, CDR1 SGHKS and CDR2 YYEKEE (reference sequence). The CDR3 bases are TGTGCCAGCAGCTTGTATCAGACAGAAGACAATGAGCAGTTCTTC. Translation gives CASSLYQTEDNEQFF.

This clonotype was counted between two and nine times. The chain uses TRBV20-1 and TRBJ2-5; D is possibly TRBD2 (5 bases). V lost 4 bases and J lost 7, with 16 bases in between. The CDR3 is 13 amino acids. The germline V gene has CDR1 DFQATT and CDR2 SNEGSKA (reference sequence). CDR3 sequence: CSATSDRRGTQYF. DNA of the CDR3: TGCAGTGCTACCTCTGACCGCCGGGGGACCCAGTACTTC.

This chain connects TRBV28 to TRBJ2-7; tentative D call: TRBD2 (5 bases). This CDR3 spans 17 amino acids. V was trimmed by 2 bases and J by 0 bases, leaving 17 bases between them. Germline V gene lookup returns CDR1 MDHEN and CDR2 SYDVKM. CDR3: CASSLPGRTDLSYEQYF. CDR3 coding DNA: TGTGCCAGCAGTTTACCGGGCCGGACTGACCTCTCCTACGAGCAGTACTTC.

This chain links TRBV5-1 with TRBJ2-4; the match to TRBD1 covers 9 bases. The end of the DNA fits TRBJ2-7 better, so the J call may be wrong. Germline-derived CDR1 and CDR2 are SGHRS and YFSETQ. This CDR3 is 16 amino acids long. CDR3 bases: TGCGCCAGCAGCTCGGACCGGGACAGGGACCTCTACGAGCAGTACTTC. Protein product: CASSSDRDRDLYEQYF.

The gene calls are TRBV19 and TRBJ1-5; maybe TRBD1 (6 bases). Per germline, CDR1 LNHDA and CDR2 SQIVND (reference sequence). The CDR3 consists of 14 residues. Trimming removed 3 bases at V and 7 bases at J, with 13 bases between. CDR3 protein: CASSIGTGHQPQHF. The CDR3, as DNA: TGTGCCAGTAGTATTGGTACAGGGCACCAGCCCCAGCATTTT.

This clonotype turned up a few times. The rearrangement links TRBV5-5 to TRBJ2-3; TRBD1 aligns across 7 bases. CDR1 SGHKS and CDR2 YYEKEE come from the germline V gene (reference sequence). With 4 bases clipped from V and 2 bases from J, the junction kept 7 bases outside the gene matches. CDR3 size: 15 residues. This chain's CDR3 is CASSAGTVSTDTQYF. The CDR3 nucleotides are TGTGCCAGCAGCGCCGGGACAGTTTCCACAGATACGCAGTATTTT.

As DNA, the CDR3 is TGCGCCAGCAGCCTGTCACTAGCCGGGACGAGCTCCTACGAGCAGTACTTC. It is translated as CASSLSLAGTSSYEQYF. The V gene is TRBV5-1, the J gene TRBJ2-7, with a possible D match to TRBD2 (6 bases). The CDR3 consists of 17 residues. Germline values: CDR1 SGHRS, CDR2 YFSETQ. Between the trimmed V and J ends, which lost 4 bases and 0 bases, there was a span of 20 bases.

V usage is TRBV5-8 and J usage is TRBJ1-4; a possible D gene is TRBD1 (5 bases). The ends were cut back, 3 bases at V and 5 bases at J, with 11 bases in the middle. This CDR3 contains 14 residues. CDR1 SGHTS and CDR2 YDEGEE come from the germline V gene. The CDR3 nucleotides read TGTGCCAGCAGCTCAATTCAGGGAAATGAAAAACTGTTTTTT. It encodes CASSSIQGNEKLFF.